This T cell receptor (beta chain) came from a study of cytomegalovirus exposure and HLA in healthy donors. The CDR3 has 15 amino acids. Germline CDR1 SEHNR, CDR2 FQNEAQ (reference sequence). With 60 Vbeta and 13 Jbeta primers, the PCR was carried out. Produced via immunoSEQ multiplex PCR; TCRdb's table is partial and in-frame only. The repertoire holds approximately 82,000 clones, with 62% as singletons. Comment on this clone: Germline is not matched at one junction end, which may reflect a read error.

The TCR comes from a woman in her 30s in good health and CMV-seropositive. The source material was PBMCs. This chain connects TRBV7-9 to TRBJ2-2; D perhaps matches TRBD1 (5 bases). DNA of the CDR3: TGTTCCAGCAGCTTCCAGGGTGGCCTCACCGGGGAGCTGTTTTTT. It encodes CSSSFQGGLTGELFF.